One sample yielded the 14 T cell receptor beta chains listed below, sequenced in a study of blood T cells in healthy people across ages. Primed by a sample-barcoded 5' primer and a J-beta primer mix, a second PCR proceeded for about 6 to 12 cycles. TCRdb called the 5' RACE reads again in MiXCR, with one record for every CDR3 protein. The sample holds roughly 700,000 distinct CDR3 sequences; roughly 50% are singletons and the top ten take around a third. Material for sequencing was blood. These receptors came from an older woman in good health.

The V gene is TRBV24-1, the J gene TRBJ2-1; D is unclear. The CDR3 runs to 15 residues. The ends were cut back, 5 bases at V and 5 bases at J, with 15 bases in the middle. Germline assignment: CDR1 KGHDR and CDR2 SFDVKD. CDR3 DNA: TGTGCCACCAGTGGACTGGCGAAAGCAGACAATGAGCAGTTCTTC. Protein: CATSGLAKADNEQFF.

This clonotype turned up a few times. The chain employs TRBV11-3 and TRBJ1-1; tentative D call: TRBD1 (5 bases). Germline values: CDR1 SGHNT, CDR2 YENEEA. The CDR3 loop spans 15 amino acids. V dropped 2 bases and J dropped 3 bases, with 13 bases sitting between them. This CDR3 is CASSLTAGTDTEAFF. The CDR3 bases are TGTGCCAGCAGCTTAACTGCAGGGACCGACACTGAAGCTTTCTTT.

The chain couples TRBV6-6 to TRBJ1-6; TRBD1 is a possible D gene (5 bases). Germline CDR1 and CDR2: MNHNY and SVGAGI (reference sequence). This CDR3 comprises 10 residues. The DNA of the CDR3 is TGTAGACCAGGGAGTTCACCCCTCCACTTT. It codes for CRPGSSPLHF.

The chain joins TRBV20-1 to TRBJ2-1; weak D call: TRBD2 (5 bases). Germline CDR1 and CDR2: DFQATT and SNEGSKA (reference sequence). Trimming took off 0 bases at V and 3 bases at J, with 18 bases between the two ends. The CDR3 is 17 residues long. CDR3: CSARDPSTSGVYNEQFF. CDR3 in DNA: TGCAGTGCTAGAGATCCCAGCACCAGCGGAGTCTACAATGAGCAGTTCTTC.

This chain connects TRBV20-1 to TRBJ2-3, with D possibly being TRBD1 or TRBD2 (5 bases each). This CDR3 contains 15 residues. Germline values: CDR1 DFQATT, CDR2 SNEGSKA (reference sequence). Trimming took 0 bases from V and 3 from J, leaving 13 bases between them. In nucleotides, the CDR3 is TGCAGTGCTAGAGATGGGGGAGATTGGACAGATACGCAGTATTTT. Translated: CSARDGGDWTDTQYF.

The chain carries TRBV4-3 and TRBJ2-1; D perhaps matches TRBD2 (6 bases). Germline CDR1 is LGHNA and CDR2 is YSLEER. CDR3 length: 16 amino acids. V was pared by 0 bases and J by 7 bases, with 16 bases between. Here the CDR3 reads CASSQDVSRRGNEQFF. As DNA, the CDR3 is TGCGCCAGCAGCCAAGATGTCTCGAGGAGGGGAAATGAGCAGTTCTTC.

This clonotype was detected a few times. The chain is built from TRBV4-3 and TRBJ2-7; D gene uncertain. The V end lost 2 bases, the J end lost 0 bases, and 11 bases lay between the germline ends. The CDR3 extends over 15 amino acids. Germline CDR1 is LGHNA and CDR2 is YSLEER. The CDR3 loop is CASSQSALSSYEQYF. The DNA for the CDR3 is TGCGCCAGCAGCCAATCCGCTCTCAGCTCCTACGAGCAGTACTTC.

The table lists this clonotype with a few counts. The J gene is TRBJ2-7, the V gene TRBV3-1; tentative D call: TRBD1 (6 bases). Germline lookup yields CDR1 LGHDT and CDR2 YNNKEL (reference sequence). This CDR3 has 12 residues. V lost 3 bases to trimming and J lost 6 bases, with 9 bases between them. The CDR3 region is CASSQGAREQYF. In DNA, the CDR3 is TGTGCCAGCAGCCAGGGGGCACGCGAGCAGTACTTC.

The DNA for the CDR3 is TGTGCCAGCAGCTCCCCCAGGGGGCATGAGCAGTACTTC. The encoded protein is CASSSPRGHEQYF. The chain recombines TRBV7-2 with TRBJ2-7, with 8 bases fitting TRBD1. J gave up 7 bases and V 4 bases, and 6 bases lay outside the gene matches. Per germline, CDR1 SGHTA and CDR2 FQGNSA. The CDR3 is 13 amino acids.

The chain has TRBV6-6 and TRBJ2-4, with TRBD1 matching 9 bases. Near its end, the DNA agrees better with TRBJ2-7, so the J call may be wrong. The CDR3 contains 14 residues. CDR1 is MNHNY, CDR2 SVGAGI, per germline (reference sequence). The CDR3: CASRHRDRDYEQYF. The CDR3 nucleotides read TGTGCCAGCAGACACCGGGACAGGGATTACGAGCAGTACTTC.

The rearrangement joins TRBV28 to TRBJ2-2, with TRBD2 as a possible D gene (6 bases). Germline CDR1 reads MDHEN; CDR2 reads SYDVKM. V lost 5 bases and J 3 bases, leaving 10 bases between the germline ends. This CDR3 has 14 residues. The chain's CDR3 is CASSPSGHTGELFF. DNA for the CDR3: TGTGCCAGCAGTCCAAGCGGGCACACCGGGGAGCTGTTTTTT.

This chain uses TRBV7-2 with TRBJ2-1; perhaps TRBD2 as D (6 bases). The J call is in doubt because the DNA end fits TRBJ2-7 better. The CDR3 totals 14 residues. Germline CDR1 SGHTA, CDR2 FQGNSA. The CDR3 bases are TGTGCCAGCAGCCCGGACTACTCCTACAATGAGCAGTACTTC. This sequence encodes CASSPDYSYNEQYF.

CDR3 DNA: TGTGCCAGCGAAAAAGGACAGGGCCTGGGAAACACCATATATTTT. Its translation is CASEKGQGLGNTIYF. The chain couples TRBV12-3 or TRBV12-4 to TRBJ1-3, with 8 positions matching TRBD1. Germline trimming cut 8 bases from V and 4 bases from J; bases unmatched to any gene: 10. This CDR3 has 15 residues.

The chain recombines TRBV6-2 or TRBV6-3 with TRBJ2-1; no reliable D call. Per germline, CDR1 MNHEY and CDR2 SVGEGT. Trimming stripped 6 bases from V and 8 bases from J, with 11 bases between. CDR3 length: 12 amino acids. The CDR3 bases are TGTGCCAGCAGCGACCCGTGGGATGAGCAGTTCTTC. This codes for CASSDPWDEQFF.